A selection of T cell receptor beta chains follows, all from one sample in a study of T cells in Graves' hyperthyroidism and ophthalmopathy. TCRdb reprocessed the multiplex PCR reads via MiXCR and lists one record per CDR3 protein. This table holds some 720,000 distinct CDR3 sequences, approximately 16% found once. Sequences were obtained from blood. These receptors all stem from a man between 18 and 35 years old with Graves' hyperthyroidism. The CDR3 runs from the conserved cysteine through the conserved F or W. The D gene is left open where the match is weak. Rows may omit the clone size; those that give it use once, few, many or a size class.

j_call	d_call	clone_size	v_call	cdr3_aa	cdr3_nt
TRBJ2-5	TRBD2	.	TRBV9	CASSGGLDETQYF	TGTGCCAGCAGCGGCGGACTAGACGAGACCCAGTACTTC
TRBJ2-7	.	few	TRBV30	CAWSFGGGGEQYF	TGTGCCTGGAGTTTTGGGGGAGGGGGCGAGCAGTACTTC
TRBJ2-5	.	many	TRBV2	CASSPEQTQYF	TGTGCCAGCAGCCCCGAACAGACCCAGTACTTC
TRBJ2-3	TRBD2	few	TRBV9	CASSPSGAGYTDTQYF	TGTGCCAGCAGCCCCTCCGGAGCGGGATACACAGATACGCAGTATTTT
TRBJ1-1	.	once	TRBV7-2	CASSLFISGVWGSGGTEAFF	TGTGCCAGCAGCTTATTCATCTCGGGGGTTTGGGGTTCAGGAGGAACTGAAGCTTTCTTT
TRBJ1-1	.	.	TRBV29-1	CSVLLRGQNTEAFF	TGCAGCGTTCTTTTAAGGGGACAGAACACTGAAGCTTTCTTT
TRBJ2-7	TRBD2	.	TRBV9	CASSGGGTSGTEQYF	TGTGCCAGCAGCGGGGGGGGGACTAGCGGTACGGAGCAGTACTTC
TRBJ1-5	.	.	TRBV19	CASSIGGVYSNQPQHF	TGTGCCAGTAGTATCGGGGGAGTGTATAGCAATCAGCCCCAGCATTTT
TRBJ1-5	.	few	TRBV7-8	CASSLDSGNQPQHF	TGTGCCAGCAGCTTAGATAGTGGCAATCAGCCCCAGCATTTT
TRBJ2-1	TRBD2	few	TRBV7-9	CASSLEASGRQFF	TGTGCCAGCAGCTTAGAAGCCAGCGGGAGGCAGTTCTTC
TRBJ1-1	.	few	TRBV29-1	CSAIWTDNTEAFF	TGCAGCGCAATATGGACAGACAACACTGAAGCTTTCTTT
TRBJ2-2	TRBD2	few	TRBV18	CASSPTSGGPGVELFF	TGTGCCAGCTCACCGACTAGCGGGGGACCTGGAGTGGAGCTGTTTTTT